The rows below give T cell receptor beta chains drawn from one sample of a study of cytomegalovirus exposure and HLA in healthy donors. Libraries were prepared by immunoSEQ multiplex PCR; TCRdb keeps only in-frame clonotypes and omits some of them. The table includes approximately 90,000 clones, roughly 97% detected once. The sample was PBMCs. The source of these receptors is a man between 18 and 35 years old in good health and CMV-seronegative. The conserved cysteine and the conserved F or W are not part of the CDR3 here. Each record gives: V gene, D gene, J gene, CDR3 protein. The D gene is left open where the match is weak.

TRBV6-5	NA	TRBJ2-1	ASSYSMVRGSHEQF
TRBV4-1	NA	TRBJ1-2	ARIPDRNYGYT
TRBV28	NA	TRBJ1-2	ASSLSYEYGYT
TRBV5-4	TRBD2	TRBJ2-2	ASSSGLAGGLGELF
TRBV18	TRBD1	TRBJ2-2	ASSPPARGHTGELF
TRBV6-5	TRBD1	TRBJ2-7	ASSATGTGSYEQY
TRBV10-3	NA	TRBJ1-2	AISYDINYGYT
TRBV9	NA	TRBJ2-5	ASSVVRGSTQY
TRBV2	NA	TRBJ2-7	ASSAGPGVYEQY
TRBV11-3	NA	TRBJ1-1	ASSFWREGTEAF
TRBV27	TRBD2	TRBJ2-1	ASSLGLAGGNEQF
TRBV29-1	NA	TRBJ2-7	SAIMSYEQY
TRBV19	NA	TRBJ1-2	ASSIGSGGYT
TRBV28	NA	TRBJ1-2	ASSRGDHYGYT
TRBV28	TRBD1	TRBJ1-5	ASSPQGVSLLGQPQH
TRBV19	NA	TRBJ2-7	ASSTRTGRGSYEQY
TRBV29-1	TRBD2	TRBJ2-7	SVHGGSFYEQY
TRBV11-2	TRBD1	TRBJ2-1	ARGTGAYNEQF
TRBV9	TRBD2	TRBJ2-1	ASSVAGLAIHNEQF
TRBV12-5	TRBD1	TRBJ1-1	ASGPRQGRKAF
TRBV11-3	NA	TRBJ1-3	ASSYDPGEAIY
TRBV18	TRBD1	TRBJ2-1	ATNGQAYNEQF
TRBV4-1	TRBD2	TRBJ2-3	ASSLRTSGRYLTDTQY
TRBV5-4	NA	TRBJ2-7	ASSWTDSTYEQY
TRBV28	NA	TRBJ2-5	ASSLGGARETQY
TRBV7-9	NA	TRBJ1-2	ASSSLAGDTYGYT
TRBV30	NA	TRBJ2-1	AWSGSGWPNEQF
TRBV28	TRBD1	TRBJ1-1	ASSLLSRGETEAF
TRBV6-1	NA	TRBJ2-7	ASSDPSRGYEQY
TRBV18	NA	TRBJ1-4	ASSPPRNGEKLF
TRBV2	NA	TRBJ2-7	ASSDYGGRPYEQY
TRBV28	NA	TRBJ2-1	ASSLSGDEQF
TRBV2	NA	TRBJ1-4	ASLREGVINEKLF
TRBV6-6	NA	TRBJ2-7	ASSYTGTGTYEQY
TRBV12-5	NA	TRBJ1-2	ASGLKGDNRPNYGYT
TRBV14	TRBD1	TRBJ1-2	ASSPRTGINYGYT